A single sample gave rise to the 25 T cell receptor beta chains below, sequenced in a study of blood T cell repertoires in COVID-19. Using immunoSEQ multiplex PCR, the repertoire was profiled, and TCRdb retains in-frame clones only, with some absent. Here the sample spans a few hundred thousand clones, around four fifths being singletons. Specimen: peripheral blood. All receptors derive from an elderly woman with COVID-19, enrolled during active disease.

This clone appeared once. The rearrangement joins TRBV14 to TRBJ1-6, with D uncertain. This CDR3 is 13 amino acids long. The V end was cut by 3 bases, the J end by 9 bases, with 9 bases between. CDR1 is SGHDN and CDR2 is FVKESK in the germline V gene. The CDR3 bases are TGTGCCAGCAGCCAGAGTGAGGTTTCACCCCTCCACTTT. It encodes CASSQSEVSPLHF.

The chain carries TRBV28 and TRBJ1-2; 8 nucleotides match TRBD1. V lost 4 bases and J lost 6; bases outside the gene matches: 7. The CDR3 extends over 14 amino acids. In germline, CDR1 is MDHEN, CDR2 SYDVKM. The CDR3, as DNA: TGTGCCAGCAGTTCCCCGCGGACAGGGCATGGCTACACCTTC. Protein product: CASSSPRTGHGYTF.

Notes on this clone: Other nucleotide sequences in the sample specify the same CDR3. V usage is TRBV10-3 and J usage is TRBJ1-1; D is uncertain. The V end was cut by 0 bases, the J end by 9 bases, with 5 bases between. Germline V CDR1 and CDR2: ENHRY, SYGVKD. There are 11 residues in the CDR3. As DNA, the CDR3 is TGTGCCATCAGTGAGTCGACACAAGCTTTCTTT. Its protein product is CAISESTQAFF.

The rearrangement links TRBV6-2 or TRBV6-3 to TRBJ2-5, with 14 bases lining up with TRBD2. The CDR3 contains 16 residues. Germline trimming cut 4 bases from V and 5 bases from J; bases unmatched to any gene: 6. Germline V lookup: CDR1 MNHEY, CDR2 SVGEGT. The CDR3 loop reads CASSFGLAGGLETQYF. Written as DNA, the CDR3 is TGTGCCAGCAGTTTCGGACTAGCGGGGGGCCTGGAGACCCAGTACTTC.

The rearrangement joins TRBV7-6 to TRBJ2-3; D is perhaps TRBD1 (5 bases). V gave up 1 base and J gave up 1 base, with 12 bases separating them. The CDR3 length is 16 residues. In germline, CDR1 is SGHVS, CDR2 FNYEAQ. CDR3 loop: CASSLGTLGGTDTQYF. Written as DNA, the CDR3 is TGTGCCAGCAGCTTAGGGACATTGGGCGGCACAGATACGCAGTATTTT.

V and J are TRBV19 and TRBJ1-1, with D uncertain. V gave up 5 bases and J gave up 0 bases, with 13 bases separating them. The CDR3 contains 15 residues. CDR1 is LNHDA, CDR2 SQIVND, per germline (reference sequence). The CDR3 bases are TGTGCCAGTAGTTCATTCTTTACGGTGAACACTGAAGCTTTCTTT. This translates into CASSSFFTVNTEAFF.

The rearrangement uses TRBV6-2 or TRBV6-3 and TRBJ2-5; possibly TRBD2 for D (6 bases). Trimming stripped 4 bases from V and 0 bases from J, with 12 bases between. The CDR3 totals 15 residues. Germline V gene lookup returns CDR1 MNHEY and CDR2 SVGEGT. The CDR3 sequence is CASSSYRDYQETQYF. For the CDR3, the DNA is TGTGCCAGCAGTTCTTACCGGGACTACCAAGAGACCCAGTACTTC.

The rearrangement joins TRBV7-9 to TRBJ2-5; tentative D call: TRBD2 (6 bases). CDR3 length equals 11 residues. CDR1 and CDR2 (germline): SEHNR, FQNEAQ (reference sequence). The CDR3 nucleotides are TGTGCGGGACTGGCAGGGGAGACCCAGTACTTC. As protein: CAGLAGETQYF.

V is TRBV7-2 and J is TRBJ1-3; no reliable D call. V was cut by 4 bases and J by 4 bases, with 11 bases left in between. Germline V CDR1 and CDR2: SGHTA, FQGNSA. CDR3 length: 14 residues. For the CDR3, the DNA is TGTGCCAGCAGCTCGACAAGTATCGGAAACACCATATATTTT. Its protein product is CASSSTSIGNTIYF. The complete variable domain, with remaining parts taken from reference TRBV7-2 and TRBJ1-3, reads GAGVSQSPSNKVTEKGKDVELRCDPISGHTALYWYRQSLGQGLEFLIYFQGNSAPDKSGLPSDRFSAERTGGSVSTLTIQRTQQEDSAVYLCASSSTSIGNTIYFGEGSWLTVV.

This clone was counted a single time. The chain links TRBV5-1 to TRBJ2-3; possible D gene TRBD1, 5 bases. V was pared by 3 bases and J by 2 bases, with 10 bases between. Germline V lookup: CDR1 SGHRS, CDR2 YFSETQ. The CDR3 covers 14 residues. In DNA form, the CDR3 reads TGCGCCAGCAGCTACGGACAAACCACAGATACGCAGTATTTT. It yields the protein CASSYGQTTDTQYF.

The J gene is TRBJ1-5, the V gene TRBV7-2; D unresolved. The CDR3 loop spans 14 amino acids. The germline gives CDR1 SGHTA, CDR2 FQGNSA. Trimming left V 2 bases short and J 6 bases short, with 11 bases between. CDR3 amino acids: CASSLNLAGQPQHF. The CDR3, as DNA: TGTGCCAGCAGCTTAAACTTAGCCGGTCAGCCCCAGCATTTT.

The V call is TRBV7-9, the J call TRBJ2-2; 8 bases align to TRBD2. V gave up 7 bases and J gave up 4 bases; unmatched junction bases: 5. This CDR3 is 14 amino acids long. Germline V gene lookup returns CDR1 SEHNR and CDR2 FQNEAQ (reference sequence). The CDR3 bases are TGTGCCAGCACGCGGGGGGTGGTCACCGGGGAGCTGTTTTTT. This sequence encodes CASTRGVVTGELFF. The full variable domain, in which reference TRBV7-9 and TRBJ2-2 provide the parts outside the CDR3, is DTGVSQNPRHKITKRGQNVTFRCDPISEHNRLYWYRQTLGQGPEFLTYFQNEAQLEKSRLLSDRFSAERPKGSFSTLEIQRTEQGDSAMYLCASTRGVVTGELFFGEGSRLTVL.

The CDR3 spells CAISEKEFNSPLHF. The CDR3 region has the DNA TGTGCCATCAGTGAGAAGGAGTTTAATTCACCCCTCCACTTT. V is TRBV10-3 and J is TRBJ1-6, with D unresolved. This CDR3 is 14 amino acids long. V was pared by 2 bases and J by 6 bases, with 8 bases between. The germline V gene encodes CDR1 ENHRY and CDR2 SYGVKD.

V gene TRBV10-3 combines with J gene TRBJ2-1, with D perhaps TRBD2 (5 bases). The CDR3 spans 14 residues. V lost 6 bases to trimming and J lost 7 bases, with 16 bases between them. Germline-derived CDR1 and CDR2 are ENHRY and SYGVKD. The CDR3 DNA follows: TGTGCCATCAGCAAATCCCCAGGAGGTAATGAGCAGTTCTTC. Translation gives CAISKSPGGNEQFF.

The rearrangement links TRBV30 to TRBJ2-1; D is ambiguous. V lost 2 bases and J 9 bases, leaving 11 bases between the germline ends. The CDR3 is 12 amino acids. The germline CDR1 and CDR2 sequences are GTSNPN and SVGIG (reference sequence). The CDR3 sequence is CAWSRLVTEQFF. CDR3 nucleotide sequence: TGTGCCTGGAGTCGGTTAGTTACTGAGCAGTTCTTC.

J is TRBJ2-3 and V is TRBV27; 11 bases agree with TRBD2. The CDR3 totals 14 residues. The germline CDR1 and CDR2 sequences are MNHEY and SMNVEV (reference sequence). Unmatched junction bases numbered 6, after V lost 8 bases and J lost 5 bases. The CDR3 sequence: CASPTSGVKDTQYF. The CDR3 DNA follows: TGTGCCAGCCCGACTAGCGGGGTAAAAGATACGCAGTATTTT.

The V and J genes are TRBV28 and TRBJ1-2; D is unresolved. The length of the CDR3 is 14 residues. Trimming shortened V by 5 bases and J by 4 bases, and 14 bases separated the two germline ends. Germline V gene data show CDR1 as MDHEN and CDR2 as SYDVKM. For the CDR3, the DNA is TGTGCCAGCAGTACCCAGACTGTGTTCTATGGCTACACCTTC. It translates to CASSTQTVFYGYTF.

The chain recombines TRBV28 with TRBJ1-5, with D maybe TRBD1 (6 bases). The length of the CDR3 is 15 residues. Germline CDR1 reads MDHEN; CDR2 reads SYDVKM. Trimming removed 5 bases from V and 7 bases from J, with 18 bases in between. This CDR3 reads CASSRGSQSPQPQHF. The CDR3 nucleotides read TGTGCCAGCAGTAGGGGGTCCCAAAGCCCCCAGCCCCAGCATTTT.

The genes are TRBV19 and TRBJ1-5; 9 positions agree with TRBD1. The CDR3 is 13 residues long. The V gene's germline CDR1 is LNHDA and CDR2 SQIVND (reference sequence). The junction had 8 bases not matched to a gene; V was cut back by 9 bases and J by 8 bases. CDR3 DNA: TGTGCCAGCAGTGGGACAGGGAGGGAGCCCCAGCATTTT. Its protein product is CASSGTGREPQHF.

The V call is TRBV3-1 (or the pseudogene TRBV3-2), the J call TRBJ1-3; TRBD1 matches 11 bases. Unmatched junction bases numbered 8, after V lost 4 bases and J lost 3 bases. The CDR3 runs to 17 residues. Germline values: CDR1 LGHDT, CDR2 YNNKEL (reference sequence). The CDR3 reads CASSRKGQGAVGNTIYF. The DNA of the CDR3 is TGTGCCAGCAGCCGGAAAGGACAGGGGGCGGTTGGAAACACCATATATTTT.

This chain links TRBV19 with TRBJ2-1, with D possibly TRBD1 on 7 matching bases. The CDR3 extends over 17 amino acids. The germline V gene has CDR1 LNHDA and CDR2 SQIVND (reference sequence). Trimming left V 10 bases short and J 5 bases short, with 27 bases between. In nucleotides, the CDR3 is TGTGCCACCAGGGGAAGGGGGCGTGGCGGGGACCACAATGAGCAGTTCTTC. Translation: CATRGRGRGGDHNEQFF. The whole variable domain, remainder taken from reference TRBV19 and TRBJ2-1, is DGGITQSPKYLFRKEGQNVTLSCEQNLNHDAMYWYRQDPGQGLRLIYYSQIVNDFQKGDIAEGYSVSREKKESFPLTVTSAQKNPTAFYLCATRGRGRGGDHNEQFFGPGTRLTVL.

By share, this clone ranks as medium-sized. The chain couples TRBV2 to TRBJ2-3; D remains unclear. Germline CDR1 reads SNHLY; CDR2 reads FYNNEI. The CDR3 loop spans 13 amino acids. V lost 6 bases to trimming and J lost 4 bases, with 11 bases between them. The DNA of the CDR3 is TGTGCCAGCAGCGGAGTTAATTCAGATACGCAGTATTTT. It codes for CASSGVNSDTQYF.

The rearrangement uses TRBV7-2 and TRBJ2-5, with D maybe TRBD1 (6 bases). Trimming cost V 2 bases and J 5 bases, with 9 bases left between them. Germline lookup yields CDR1 SGHTA and CDR2 FQGNSA. This CDR3 spans 13 amino acids. The chain's CDR3 is CASSLSGVETQYF. Here the CDR3 DNA reads TGTGCCAGCAGCTTATCAGGGGTTGAGACCCAGTACTTC.

The V and J genes are TRBV9 and TRBJ2-1; 10 bases map to TRBD2. From germline, CDR1 is SGDLS and CDR2 YYNGEE. Losses at the gene ends were 2 bases for V and 9 bases for J; bases not matched to a gene: 11. This CDR3 is built from 16 residues. Written as DNA, the CDR3 is TGTGCCAGCAGCGTCTCCGCTAGCGGGGGTTTCGGTGAGCAGTTCTTC. Its translation is CASSVSASGGFGEQFF.

This clone was observed a few times. J is TRBJ1-1 and V is TRBV28; TRBD1 matches 8 bases. This CDR3 spans 13 amino acids. Trimming removed 8 bases from V and 2 bases from J; junction bases left unmatched: 4. The germline gives CDR1 MDHEN, CDR2 SYDVKM. The DNA of the CDR3 is TGTGCCAGCGGGACAGGTCCTAACACTGAAGCTTTCTTT. This codes for CASGTGPNTEAFF.